This T cell receptor (beta chain) was sequenced in a study of naive and memory T cell subsets. The SP2 primer and nested alpha and beta constant region primers amplified ligated cDNA in four rounds. MiXCR, applied by TCRdb to the 5' RACE reads, yields one record per CDR3 protein. The data contain more than 60,000 distinct CDR3 sequences, more than 6% of them singletons. TCR cDNA received a 3' ligated oligonucleotide that carried a UMI. Unsorted total RNA, roughly 1 to 1,100 ng, was DNase treated before reverse transcription. The receptor was derived from a female donor in good health.

The CDR3 reads CSASGNTDTQYF. For the CDR3, the DNA is TGCAGCGCGAGCGGGAACACAGATACGCAGTATTTT. The V and J genes are TRBV29-1 and TRBJ2-3; 7 bases fit TRBD2. The germline gives CDR1 SQVTM, CDR2 ANQGSEA. After removal of 7 bases from V and 2 bases from J, the junction contained 3 bases not matched to a gene. This CDR3 region has 12 residues.